This entry concerns a single T cell receptor beta chain. The antigen remains undetermined. These data belong to a study of CD8 T cells in Susac syndrome. Study-level findings and limits: The study recognized that its TCR sequencing and HLA analysis covered a relatively small number of individuals.

CD8+ and CD4+ T cells from blood underwent TCR beta sequencing. TEMRA cells were FACS-enriched, unlike CD8+ and CD4+ T cells, which were negatively isolated. This CDR3 spans 12 amino acids. J was trimmed by 5 bases and V by 6 bases; bases with no gene match: 5. Germline CDR1 SQVTM, CDR2 ANQGSEA. Reverse transcription of roughly 0.5 to 1 ug RNA used random hexamers. Multiplex immunoSEQ PCR targeted 54 Vbeta and 13 Jbeta TCR beta segments. Using its own MiXCR run on the immunoSEQ multiplex PCR reads, TCRdb lists one record per CDR3 protein. The data contain approximately 110,000 distinct CDR3 sequences, approximately 93% of them singletons.

Sequences were obtained from CD8+ T cells from PBMCs. This clonotype originated in a human donor with multiple sclerosis. The rearrangement joins TRBV29-1 to TRBJ1-2, with 8 nucleotides matching TRBD1. The chain's CDR3 is CSVPGTGYGYTF. DNA of the CDR3: TGCAGCGTACCCGGGACAGGATATGGCTACACCTTC.